What follows is one TCR beta chain and its context. Its specific antigen is unknown. The CDR3 end shows no conserved phenylalanine or tryptophan, and so a read error is likely. No DNA is shown, since the ends of the CDR3 on it are uncertain; the CDR3 is the one TCRdb lists. Collaborating institutions collected whole blood in K2EDTA tubes following their own protocols. For TCRbeta analysis, collaborators shipped samples as frozen whole blood, isolated PBMCs, or DNA extracted from either of those sample types. This entry comes from a study of blood T cell repertoires in COVID-19 (TCRdb year 2020). About the full investigation: Samples covering the acute and convalescent phases of COVID-19 were provided by collaborators in the United States, Italy and Spain. The material from the prospective study consisted of cDNA or gDNA derived from T cells, B-cell-depleted T cells, or PBMCs. Deeply sampled blood TCRbeta repertoires from subjects exposed to, actively infected with, or recovered from COVID-19 were included in the dataset. The repertoires were made available in a free public database intended to serve as a resource for research on the immune response to SARS-CoV-2. Samples were obtained from the ongoing ImmuneRACE study (first 160 participants) and from 1,254 subjects provided by 6 global collaborators. Sample metadata almost always included a de-identified subject ID, COVID-19 status, age in years and sex. Where available, HLA class I and class II types were taken from metadata supplied by the sample provider and were not determined by assay-based typing. Summary of the overall study and its limitations: How much clinical and demographic metadata was included differed by source and by participant, and the metadata was provided uncurated.

The immunoSEQ Assay, a bias-controlled multiplex PCR, was used to amplify TCRbeta CDR3 regions from genomic DNA. The paper's processing steps were these. Nucleated cell counts per sample were estimated from amplification of reference gene primers within the assay. To quantify the absolute abundance of each unique TCRbeta CDR3 rearrangement, sequence reads were collapsed and filtered. For each sample, productive Simpson clonality was calculated as the square root of Simpson's diversity index over productive rearrangements. TCRdb took over this immuneACCESS table, retaining in-frame rearrangements with V and J assigned. Such tables are incomplete; in checked studies, under half of the missing clones stem from an unresolved V gene, and the remainder is unexplained. V and J calls plus clone size are reproduced from that table; the DNA served to infer D and trimming. The sample table holds 150,000 to 180,000 clones, of which 65% to 85% were seen once. The leading ten clones occupy 3% to 4.5% of the sample.

The CDR3 has 12 amino acids, counting both end residues. From a lookup of the germline V gene, CDR1 and CDR2 are SGHTA and FQGNSA. This receptor was identified in an elderly woman with acute or convalescent COVID-19. The receptor chain draws on TRBV7-2 and TRBJ2-7; the listed D gene, TRBD1, was not tested against the DNA. The sequenced material came from peripheral blood. The CDR3 corresponds to CASSQQGFPNTI.